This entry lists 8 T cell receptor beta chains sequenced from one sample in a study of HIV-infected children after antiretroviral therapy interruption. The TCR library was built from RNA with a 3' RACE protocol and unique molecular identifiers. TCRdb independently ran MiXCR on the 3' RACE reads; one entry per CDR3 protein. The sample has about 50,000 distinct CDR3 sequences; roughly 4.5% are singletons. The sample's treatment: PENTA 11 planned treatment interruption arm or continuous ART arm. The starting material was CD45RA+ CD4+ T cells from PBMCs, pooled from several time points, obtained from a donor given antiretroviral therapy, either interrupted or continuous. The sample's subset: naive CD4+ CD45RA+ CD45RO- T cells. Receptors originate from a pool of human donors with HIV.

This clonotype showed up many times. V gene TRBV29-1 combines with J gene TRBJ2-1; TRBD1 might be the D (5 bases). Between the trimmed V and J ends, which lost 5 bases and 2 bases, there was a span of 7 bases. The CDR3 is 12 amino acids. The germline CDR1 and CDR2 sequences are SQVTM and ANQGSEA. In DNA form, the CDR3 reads TGCAGCGTTCGGACACCCTACAATGAGCAGTTCTTC. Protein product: CSVRTPYNEQFF.

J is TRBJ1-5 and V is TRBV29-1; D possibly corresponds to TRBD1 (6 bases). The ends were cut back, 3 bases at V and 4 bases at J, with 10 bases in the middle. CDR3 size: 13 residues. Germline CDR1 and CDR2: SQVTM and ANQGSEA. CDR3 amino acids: CSVDEGENQPQHF. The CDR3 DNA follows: TGCAGCGTTGACGAGGGGGAGAATCAGCCCCAGCATTTT.

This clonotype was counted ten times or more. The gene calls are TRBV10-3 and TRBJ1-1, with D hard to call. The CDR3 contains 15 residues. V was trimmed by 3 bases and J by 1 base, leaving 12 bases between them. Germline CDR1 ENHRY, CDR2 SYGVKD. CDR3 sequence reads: CAISDPAKPNTEAFF. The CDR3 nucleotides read TGTGCCATCAGTGATCCTGCCAAACCGAACACTGAAGCTTTCTTT.

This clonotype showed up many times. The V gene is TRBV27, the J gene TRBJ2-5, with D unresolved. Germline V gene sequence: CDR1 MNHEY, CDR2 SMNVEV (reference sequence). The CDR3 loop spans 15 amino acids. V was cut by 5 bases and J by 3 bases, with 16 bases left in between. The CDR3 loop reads CASSLKKTSKETQYF. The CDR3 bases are TGTGCCAGCAGTCTAAAAAAGACAAGTAAAGAGACCCAGTACTTC.

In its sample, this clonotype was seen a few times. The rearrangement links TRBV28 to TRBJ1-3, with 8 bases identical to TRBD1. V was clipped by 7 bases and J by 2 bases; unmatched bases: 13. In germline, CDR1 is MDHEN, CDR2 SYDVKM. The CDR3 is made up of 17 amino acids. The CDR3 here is CASTRRGTGRPGNTIYF. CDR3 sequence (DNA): TGTGCCAGCACCCGACGAGGGACAGGCAGACCTGGAAACACCATATATTTT. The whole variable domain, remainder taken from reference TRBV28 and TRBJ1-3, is DVKVTQSSRYLVKRTGEKVFLECVQDMDHENMFWYRQDPGLGLRLIYFSYDVKMKEKGDIPEGYSVSREKKERFSLILESASTNQTSMYLCASTRRGTGRPGNTIYFGEGSWLTVV.

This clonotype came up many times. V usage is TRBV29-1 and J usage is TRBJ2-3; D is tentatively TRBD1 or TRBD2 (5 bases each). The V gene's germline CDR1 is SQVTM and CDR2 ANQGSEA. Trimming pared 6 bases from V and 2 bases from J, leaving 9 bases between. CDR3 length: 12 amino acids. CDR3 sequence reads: CSVRGATDTQYF. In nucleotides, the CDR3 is TGCAGCGTGAGGGGTGCCACAGATACGCAGTATTTT.

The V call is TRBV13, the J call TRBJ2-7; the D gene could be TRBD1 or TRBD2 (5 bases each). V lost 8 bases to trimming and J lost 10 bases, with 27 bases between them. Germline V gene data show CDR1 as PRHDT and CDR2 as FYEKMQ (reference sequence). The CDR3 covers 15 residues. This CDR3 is CASSLYWGSSYEQYF. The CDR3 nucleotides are TGTGCCAGCTCTCTCTACTGGGGGAGCTCCTATGAACAGTACTTC.

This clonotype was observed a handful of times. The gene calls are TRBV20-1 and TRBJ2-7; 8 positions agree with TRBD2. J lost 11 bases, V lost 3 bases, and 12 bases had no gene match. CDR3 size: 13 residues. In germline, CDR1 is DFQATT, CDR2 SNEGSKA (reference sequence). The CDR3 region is CSARGLPRGGEYF. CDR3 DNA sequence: TGCAGTGCTAGGGGACTACCCCGGGGGGGAGAGTACTTC.